This TCR beta chain is from a study of T-cell reconstitution after alpha-beta-depleted transplantation in children. The TCRbeta library was prepared with unique molecular identifiers. Each CDR3 protein is one row after TCRdb ran MiXCR on the PCR reads. The sample records about 540,000 distinct CDR3 sequences, around 17% being singletons. V was pared by 0 bases and J by 4 bases, with 17 bases between. The germline CDR1 and CDR2 sequences are DFQATT and SNEGSKA (reference sequence). There are 16 residues in the CDR3. This clonotype has a handful of counts. The rearrangement uses TRBV20-1 and TRBJ2-3; D is unresolved. The starting material was PBMCs from the stem cell graft donor, obtained from the stem cell graft. The receptor's source is a human donor who donated a stem cell graft to a child with acute lymphoblastic leukemia. The DNA for the CDR3 is TGCAGTGCTAGAGATTCCCCCCTCTCTAGGGCAGATACGCAGTATTTT. Amino acid sequence: CSARDSPLSRADTQYF.